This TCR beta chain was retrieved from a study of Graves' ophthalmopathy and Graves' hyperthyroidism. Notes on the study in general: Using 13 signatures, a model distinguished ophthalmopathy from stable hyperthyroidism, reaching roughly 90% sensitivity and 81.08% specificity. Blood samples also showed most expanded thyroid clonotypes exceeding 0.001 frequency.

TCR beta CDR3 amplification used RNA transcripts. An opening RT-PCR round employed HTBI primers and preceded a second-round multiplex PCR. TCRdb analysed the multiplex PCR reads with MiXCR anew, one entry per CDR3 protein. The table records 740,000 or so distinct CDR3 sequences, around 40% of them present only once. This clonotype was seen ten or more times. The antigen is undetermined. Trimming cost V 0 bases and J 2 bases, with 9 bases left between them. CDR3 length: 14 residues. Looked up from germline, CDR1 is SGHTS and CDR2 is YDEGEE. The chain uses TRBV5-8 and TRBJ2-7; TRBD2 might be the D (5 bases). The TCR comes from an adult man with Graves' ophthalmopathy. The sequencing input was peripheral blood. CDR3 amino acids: CASSLDSGTYEQYF. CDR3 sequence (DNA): TGTGCCAGCAGCTTGGACAGCGGTACCTACGAGCAGTACTTC.